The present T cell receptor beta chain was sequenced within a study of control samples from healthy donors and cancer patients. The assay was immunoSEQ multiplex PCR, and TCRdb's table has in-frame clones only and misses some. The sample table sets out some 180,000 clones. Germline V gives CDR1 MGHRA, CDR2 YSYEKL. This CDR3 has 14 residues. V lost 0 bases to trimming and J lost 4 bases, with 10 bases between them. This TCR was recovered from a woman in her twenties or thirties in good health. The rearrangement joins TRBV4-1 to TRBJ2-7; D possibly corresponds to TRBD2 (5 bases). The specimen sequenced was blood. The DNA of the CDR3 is TGCGCCAGCAGCCAAGATCTTAGGACTTACGAGCAGTACTTC. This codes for CASSQDLRTYEQYF.